The source of this TCR beta chain is a study of cytomegalovirus exposure and HLA in healthy donors. CDR1 SGHNT and CDR2 YYREEE come from the germline V gene (reference sequence). The CDR3 has 16 amino acids. V was shortened by 4 bases and J by 0 bases, with 16 bases between the two germline ends. PCR primers comprised 60 Vbeta and 13 Jbeta primers. The repertoire was sequenced with immunoSEQ multiplex PCR; TCRdb's copy has only in-frame clones and lacks some. The sample lists about 200,000 clones; 65% to 90% were seen once. The chain carries TRBV5-4 and TRBJ2-5, with D possibly TRBD2 on 6 matching bases. The specimen was PBMCs. The source of this sequence is a woman younger than 45 in good health and CMV-seronegative. For the CDR3, the DNA is TGTGCCAGCAGCCCATCCGCGGGGAGGTACCAAGAGACCCAGTACTTC. This translates into CASSPSAGRYQETQYF.